This T cell receptor beta chain appears in the sequencing data of a study of blood T cell repertoires in COVID-19. About the research overall: Spain, Italy and the United States supplied samples that represented acute and convalescent COVID-19. PBMCs, B-cell-depleted T cells, or T cells were the source of the cDNA or gDNA that made up the material.

In the study's own analysis: Cell counts per sample came from amplifying reference gene primers. Only in-frame clones appear in the TCRdb table, and some are missing; sequencing was by immunoSEQ multiplex PCR. The D gene and trimming were derived from the DNA, and the V and J assignments and clone size from that table. The sample lists around 170,000 clones; more than 80% were seen once. The CDR3 is 15 residues long. The germline gives CDR1 KGHSH, CDR2 LQKENI. V trimming: 5 bases; J trimming: 0 bases; junction bases outside the gene matches: 6. The receptor was derived from a man in his sixties with acute or convalescent COVID-19. The sequenced material came from peripheral blood. The V and J genes are TRBV18 and TRBJ1-1; 7 bases line up with TRBD1. The CDR3 DNA follows: TGTGCCAGCTCAGTTCAGGGGGGTTTGAACACTGAAGCTTTCTTT. Protein: CASSVQGGLNTEAFF.